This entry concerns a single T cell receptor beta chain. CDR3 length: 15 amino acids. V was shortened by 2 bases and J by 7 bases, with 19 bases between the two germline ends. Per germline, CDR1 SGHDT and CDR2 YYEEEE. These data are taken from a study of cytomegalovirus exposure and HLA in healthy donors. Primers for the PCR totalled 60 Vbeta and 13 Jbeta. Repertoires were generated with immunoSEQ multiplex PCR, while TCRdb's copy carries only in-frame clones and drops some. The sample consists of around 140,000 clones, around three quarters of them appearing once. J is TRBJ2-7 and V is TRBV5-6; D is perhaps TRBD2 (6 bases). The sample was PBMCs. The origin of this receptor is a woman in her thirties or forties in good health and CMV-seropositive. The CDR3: CASSFQAGSSGEQYF. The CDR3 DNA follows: TGTGCCAGCAGCTTCCAAGCGGGTTCCTCTGGGGAGCAGTACTTC.